The sequence of this TCR beta chain was determined in a study of Graves' ophthalmopathy and Graves' hyperthyroidism. For the study at large: Peripheral blood sampling preceded any treatment and occurred at initial diagnosis.

This clonotype was counted at least ten times. The antigen is undetermined. The V and J ends lost 3 bases and 6 bases, in that order; junction bases with no gene match: 7. The germline gives CDR1 KGHDR, CDR2 SFDVKD. The CDR3 contains 16 residues. Transcripts of RNA were the source for amplifying TCR beta CDR3 regions. An opening RT-PCR round employed HTBI primers and preceded a second-round multiplex PCR. One entry per CDR3 protein results from TCRdb running MiXCR on the multiplex PCR reads. The repertoire holds around 470,000 distinct CDR3 sequences, approximately 15% seen once, with 9.8% in the top ten. Whole-study results and caveats: Most thyroid clonotypes expanded beyond 0.001 frequency were also found in blood.

Other autoimmune disease, uncontrolled infection, pregnancy and lactation led to exclusion. Clinical symptoms, serum thyroxine, TRAb, thyroid ultrasound and orbital computed tomography determined diagnosis. Material for sequencing was blood. The chain links TRBV24-1 to TRBJ2-3; 11 bases map to TRBD2. The clonotype originates from a woman under 40 with Graves' ophthalmopathy. The chain's CDR3 is CATSDTTSGARDTQYF. The CDR3 bases are TGTGCCACCAGTGATACGACTAGCGGGGCGAGGGATACGCAGTATTTT.